These T cell receptor beta chains were read from a single sample in a study of cytomegalovirus exposure and HLA in healthy donors. Generated by immunoSEQ multiplex PCR, the TCRdb table keeps only in-frame clones and is missing some. The sample holds some 130,000 clones, 78% seen once. Sequenced: PBMCs. The receptor source for this set is a female donor in good health and CMV-seronegative. The CDR3 runs from the conserved cysteine through the conserved F or W. The order of the fields is V gene, clone size, J gene, D gene, CDR3 protein, CDR3 DNA. The D gene is left open where the match is weak. Not all rows give a size; the values are once, few, many and, for expanded clones, a class.

v_call: TRBV7-2
clone_size: NA
j_call: TRBJ2-3
d_call: NA
cdr3_aa: CASSLQGPGTDTQYF
cdr3_nt: TGTGCCAGCAGCTTACAGGGGCCGGGGACAGATACGCAGTATTTT

v_call: TRBV28
clone_size: NA
j_call: TRBJ2-7
d_call: NA
cdr3_aa: CASSLVGGSYEQYF
cdr3_nt: TGTGCCAGCAGTTTAGTCGGAGGCTCCTACGAGCAGTACTTC

v_call: TRBV7-8
clone_size: NA
j_call: TRBJ2-7
d_call: NA
cdr3_aa: CASSLVRGEQYF
cdr3_nt: TGTGCCAGCAGCTTAGTTCGGGGCGAGCAGTACTTC

v_call: TRBV28
clone_size: NA
j_call: TRBJ1-2
d_call: TRBD1
cdr3_aa: CASSSPPGGESSQNYGYTF
cdr3_nt: TGTGCCAGCAGTTCCCCCCCAGGGGGCGAGTCTTCACAAAACTATGGCTACACCTTC

v_call: TRBV28
clone_size: NA
j_call: TRBJ1-3
d_call: TRBD1
cdr3_aa: CASFLTGDSGNTIYF
cdr3_nt: TGTGCCAGCTTCCTTACAGGGGACTCTGGAAACACCATATATTTT

v_call: TRBV25-1
clone_size: NA
j_call: TRBJ2-3
d_call: TRBD2
cdr3_aa: CASSEWLAGGPTQYF
cdr3_nt: TGTGCCAGCAGTGAATGGCTAGCGGGAGGTCCTACGCAGTATTTT

v_call: TRBV7-2
clone_size: few
j_call: TRBJ2-3
d_call: NA
cdr3_aa: CASSPGPDTQYF
cdr3_nt: TGTGCCAGCAGCCCTGGGCCAGATACGCAGTATTTT

v_call: TRBV29-1
clone_size: NA
j_call: TRBJ2-5
d_call: NA
cdr3_aa: CSVVETTRETQYF
cdr3_nt: TGCAGCGTTGTTGAGACTACCCGAGAGACCCAGTACTTC

v_call: TRBV6-1
clone_size: NA
j_call: TRBJ1-6
d_call: NA
cdr3_aa: CASTPRGYNSPLHF
cdr3_nt: TGTGCCAGCACCCCCCGGGGGTATAATTCACCCCTCCACTTT

v_call: TRBV5-1
clone_size: NA
j_call: TRBJ2-5
d_call: NA
cdr3_aa: CASSISQETQYF
cdr3_nt: TGCGCCAGCAGTATCAGCCAAGAGACCCAGTACTTC

v_call: TRBV30
clone_size: few
j_call: TRBJ2-7
d_call: NA
cdr3_aa: CAWRGLYEQYF
cdr3_nt: TGTGCCTGGAGGGGACTTTACGAGCAGTACTTC